This TCR beta chain was sequenced during a study of shared clonotypes between healthy human individuals. Selected positively for CCR7 and CD45RO-negative, naive CD8 cells excluded terminally differentiated effector memory CD45RA+ cells. Measured with immunoSEQ multiplex PCR; TCRdb has only the in-frame clones, and not every one. Of about 2.1 million clones in the sample, about 93% were seen once. A remark on this clone: What it recognizes is unknown.

Study-level points and caveats: Among donors, the sharing of clonotypes was expected to be influenced by sequencing depth.

This sequence was found in a man aged 18 to 30 in good health. Some clones in this sample may be carry-over from other donors' samples. What was sequenced was naive CD8+ T cells from PBMCs.

Written as DNA, the CDR3 is TGTGCCAGCAGCTCTTTCACGGGAGTATCAGGCTACGAGCAGTACTTC. This gives the protein CASSSFTGVSGYEQYF. V usage is TRBV5-6 and J usage is TRBJ2-7, with a weak D call TRBD2 (6 bases). Trimming pared 3 bases from V and 3 bases from J, leaving 19 bases between. This CDR3 has 16 amino acids. Per the germline V gene, CDR1 is SGHDT and CDR2 is YYEEEE.